This TCR beta chain is from a study of post-analysis software for immune sequencing data. Study in general: Disease trajectories encompassed relapsing-remitting, secondary progressive and progressive-relapsing multiple sclerosis. Study conclusions and caveats: Multiple sclerosis was associated with a significant reduction in normalized Chao1 diversity relative to controls.

A note on this clonotype: The antigen remains unidentified.

The library was made from cDNA and included unique molecular identifiers. MiXCR, applied by TCRdb to the PCR reads, yields one record per CDR3 protein. The sample holds 800,000 to 950,000 distinct CDR3 sequences, roughly 50% seen once. Sequences were obtained from blood. This TCR came from a girl aged 5 to 17 with multiple sclerosis.

The CDR3 sequence is CSVGGQVAKNIQYF. The CDR3 DNA reads as TGCAGCGTTGGCGGACAAGTAGCCAAAAACATTCAGTACTTC. The chain employs TRBV29-1 and TRBJ2-4; TRBD1 is a possible D gene (5 bases). Looked up from germline, CDR1 is SQVTM and CDR2 is ANQGSEA. Trimming cost V 4 bases and J 0 bases, with 10 bases left between them. The CDR3 spans 14 residues.